These T cell receptor beta chains were read from a single sample in a study of blood T cell repertoires in COVID-19. Measured with immunoSEQ multiplex PCR; TCRdb has only the in-frame clones, and not every one. In the table there are 150,000 to 200,000 clones, about 92% of which are singletons. Sequencing was carried out using peripheral blood. Receptor source: a woman aged 55-70 years with COVID-19, enrolled during active disease. Both conserved end residues are part of each CDR3. D genes are given only for firm matches. Clone size is shown for a subset of rows, as once, few, many or a class of expanded clone.

>NA|TRBJ1-2|TRBV1|NA|19
TGCACCAGCAGCCAAGATGAGTATGAGGGGACAGCGATAAACTATGGCTACACCTTC
CTSSQDEYEGTAINYGYTF
>NA|TRBJ1-2|TRBV4-3|NA|13
TGCGCCAGCAGCAGTGAGAAGCGCTATGGCTACACCTTC
CASSSEKRYGYTF
>TRBD2|TRBJ2-7|TRBV5-8|NA|15
TGTGCCAGCAGCCCGGGACTAGCGGGGCCCTACGAGCAGTACTTC
CASSPGLAGPYEQYF
>TRBD1|TRBJ1-2|TRBV5-4|NA|13
TGTGCCAGCAGCTGGGGACAGGGAAATGGCTACACCTTC
CASSWGQGNGYTF
>TRBD1|TRBJ1-2|TRBV5-1|NA|13
TGCGCCAGCAGCGAGAACAGGGGTTATGGCTACACCTTC
CASSENRGYGYTF
>NA|TRBJ1-1|TRBV28|NA|18
TGTGCCAGCAGTTTATCCCTAAGGGGGGGGGTTACTCGCGCTGAAGCTTTCTTT
CASSLSLRGGVTRAEAFF
>TRBD1|TRBJ1-2|TRBV19|NA|14
TGTGCCAGTAGTCTCCGGGACAGATTATATGGCTACACCTTC
CASSLRDRLYGYTF
>NA|TRBJ1-4|TRBV4-2|NA|16
TGTGCCAGCAGGCCGATTTCACAGGGATCTAATGAAAAACTGTTTTTT
CASRPISQGSNEKLFF
>TRBD1|TRBJ1-2|TRBV5-4|NA|15
TGTGCCAGCAGCTTGGTCGGATCAGGGGGCTATGGCTACACCTTC
CASSLVGSGGYGYTF
>NA|TRBJ1-6|TRBV7-9|NA|14
TGTGCCAGCAGCTTACGTGACAGCCCTTCACCCCTCCACTTT
CASSLRDSPSPLHF
>NA|TRBJ1-5|TRBV19|once|14
TGTGCCAGTAGTATAGACCGGGTAGGACAGCCCCAGCATTTT
CASSIDRVGQPQHF
>NA|TRBJ1-5|TRBV6-1|NA|13
TGTGCCAGCAGTGAACCAGGGAATCAGCCCCAGCATTTT
CASSEPGNQPQHF
>TRBD1|TRBJ1-3|TRBV9|NA|15
TGTGCCAGCAGCCCACAGGGGACCCTTGGAAACACCATATATTTT
CASSPQGTLGNTIYF
>TRBD1|TRBJ1-1|TRBV12-5|NA|15
TGTGCTAGTGGTCTATACTTGGACAGGGGGACTGAAGCTTTCTTT
CASGLYLDRGTEAFF
>NA|TRBJ2-2|TRBV7-2|NA|15
TGTGCCAGCAGCGTGACCAGGGGCTACGACGGGGAGCTGTTTTTT
CASSVTRGYDGELFF
>TRBD1|TRBJ1-2|TRBV6-2/TRBV6-3|NA|14
TGTGCCAGCAGTTACGATGACAGGGTCTATGGCTACACCTTC
CASSYDDRVYGYTF
>NA|TRBJ1-2|TRBV3-1/TRBV3-2|NA|14
TGTGCCAGCAGCCAAGAGGGCAGGGAAGGTGGCTACACCTTC
CASSQEGREGGYTF
>TRBD1|TRBJ1-1|TRBV5-1|NA|15
TGCGCCAGCAGCTTGGAGGGCAGGGGGTTCACTGAAGCTTTCTTT
CASSLEGRGFTEAFF
>TRBD2|TRBJ2-7|TRBV5-8|NA|18
TGTGCCAGCAGCTTGGCGTACGTAGGGACTAAAAGCTCCTACGAGCAGTACTTC
CASSLAYVGTKSSYEQYF
>NA|TRBJ1-2|TRBV6-5|NA|14
TGTGCCAGCAGTCCCCGGGGGGACGGCAATGGCTACACCTTC
CASSPRGDGNGYTF
>TRBD1|TRBJ2-7|TRBV5-6|NA|13
TGTGCCAGCGGGACAGGAATCTCCTACGAGCAGTACTTC
CASGTGISYEQYF
>NA|TRBJ1-1|TRBV19|NA|13
TGTGCCAGTAGCCCCCGACTAGATACTGAAGCTTTCTTT
CASSPRLDTEAFF
>NA|TRBJ1-6|TRBV7-9|NA|10
TGTGCCAGCAGCTCCGGACCCCTCCACTTT
CASSSGPLHF
>NA|TRBJ1-1|TRBV5-5|few|16
TGTGCCAGCAGCTTTGCCCGGGGGAGCCTGAACACTGAAGCTTTCTTT
CASSFARGSLNTEAFF
>TRBD2|TRBJ2-1|TRBV9|NA|18
TGTGCCAGCAGCGTAGATATAGCGGGATCACCCTCCTACAATGAGCAGTTCTTC
CASSVDIAGSPSYNEQFF
>TRBD1|TRBJ1-6|TRBV11-2|NA|16
TGTGCCAGCAGCTTAGCCGGGACAGGGTACAATTCACCCCTCCACTTT
CASSLAGTGYNSPLHF
>NA|TRBJ1-1|TRBV3-1/TRBV3-2|NA|21
TGTGCCAGCAGCCAAGACACCTCGTGCCTTGGACAGCTAAATTCGAACACTGAAGCTTTCTTT
CASSQDTSCLGQLNSNTEAFF
>NA|TRBJ1-6|TRBV28|NA|14
TGTGCCAGCCAACCGGGGGGAGATAATTCACCCCTCCACTTT
CASQPGGDNSPLHF
>TRBD1|TRBJ2-3|TRBV4-2|once|14
TGTGCCAGCAGCCAAGGGGGGACAGTTGATACGCAGTATTTT
CASSQGGTVDTQYF
>NA|TRBJ1-5|TRBV19|NA|13
TGTGCCAGTAGTACGACAAAGAATCAGCCCCAGCATTTT
CASSTTKNQPQHF
>NA|TRBJ2-1|TRBV4-1|NA|15
TGCGCCAGCAGCCGGGAAGGGAGTTCCTACAATGAGCAGTTCTTC
CASSREGSSYNEQFF
>NA|TRBJ2-1|TRBV7-7|NA|13
TGTGCCAGCAGCTTAGGGGGGCTAAATGAGCAGTTCTTC
CASSLGGLNEQFF
>NA|TRBJ2-5|TRBV6-5|NA|15
TGTGCCAGCAGTTACTTCAACAGGGGAGGAGAGACCCAGTACTTC
CASSYFNRGGETQYF
>NA|TRBJ1-2|TRBV5-4|NA|15
TGTGCCAGCAGCCAGCCGGGACTTGCTAACTATGGCTACACCTTC
CASSQPGLANYGYTF
>NA|TRBJ2-1|TRBV11-2|NA|16
TGTGCCAGCAGCTCCACCGGGAGCCGACTATACAATGAGCAGTTCTTC
CASSSTGSRLYNEQFF
>NA|TRBJ1-1|TRBV2|NA|13
TGTGCCAGCAGTGTTGAGGGATACACTGAAGCTTTCTTT
CASSVEGYTEAFF
>NA|TRBJ1-5|TRBV6-2/TRBV6-3|NA|11
TGTGCCAGCGGTTCGGTTCAGCCCCAGCATTTT
CASGSVQPQHF
>NA|TRBJ1-1|TRBV15|NA|15
TGTGCCACCAGCAGAGATCACGGAGGGTTGGCTGAAGCTTTCTTT
CATSRDHGGLAEAFF
>TRBD1|TRBJ1-2|TRBV7-2|NA|15
TGTGCCAGCAGTACTTTAAATCGACAGGGTTATGGCTACACCTTC
CASSTLNRQGYGYTF
>NA|TRBJ1-2|TRBV19|once|16
TGTGCCAGTAGTTTTAAAAGGGCAGGGCTGGGCTATGGCTACACCTTC
CASSFKRAGLGYGYTF
>NA|TRBJ2-1|TRBV5-4|NA|13
TGTGCCAGCTCAAGTTTTTGGGCCAATGAGCAGTTCTTC
CASSSFWANEQFF
>TRBD1|TRBJ1-2|TRBV27|once|16
TGTGCCAGCAGAGAGATATTTACAGGGGATGTGAGCGGCTACACCTTC
CASREIFTGDVSGYTF
>TRBD1|TRBJ1-1|TRBV9|NA|14
TGTGCCAGCAGCGTAGATGGCAGGGGGACTGAAGCTTTCTTT
CASSVDGRGTEAFF
>NA|TRBJ2-1|TRBV11-2|once|15
TGTGCCAGCAGCTTTGGCGGGGTGGCTGATGATGAGCAGTTCTTC
CASSFGGVADDEQFF
>NA|TRBJ2-2|TRBV10-1|once|18
TGCGCCAGCAGTGAGTGTTGCAGGGATGGGCCGGATGGCGGGGAGCTGTTTTTT
CASSECCRDGPDGGELFF
>NA|TRBJ1-1|TRBV30|NA|12
TGTGCCTGGGAGACTAGAGGGGCTGAAGCTTTCTTT
CAWETRGAEAFF
>TRBD1|TRBJ1-3|TRBV19|NA|16
TGTGCCAGTAGAACCCTATCGACAGGGCCTGGAAACACCATATATTTT
CASRTLSTGPGNTIYF
>TRBD1|TRBJ1-1|TRBV4-3|NA|15
TGCGCCAGCAGCCAAGTTGGACAGGGGGGTGGTGAAGCTTTCTTT
CASSQVGQGGGEAFF
>NA|TRBJ2-7|TRBV29-1|NA|15
TGCAGCGTTGAATGGCAGGGGTTATCCCGTGGGGAGCAGTACTTC
CSVEWQGLSRGEQYF
>NA|TRBJ1-1|TRBV19|NA|16
TGTGCCAGTTCATCATTCGGGGAACGAGGTAACACTGAAGCTTTCTTT
CASSSFGERGNTEAFF
>NA|TRBJ1-2|TRBV5-3|NA|15
TGTGCCAGACATCCCGAGGCAGGGGTGAACTATGGCTACACCTTC
CARHPEAGVNYGYTF